This TCR beta chain was sequenced in a study of blood T cells in healthy people across ages. Donor samples were obtained from healthy Caucasian individuals from Russia, aged about 6 to 95. Study-wide results and caveats: With age, beta diversity per million T cells declined roughly linearly, significantly by 40.

Using a J-beta primer mix together with a sample-barcoded 5' primer, a second PCR was run for roughly 6 to 12 cycles. The yield of each sample was at least 3 million CDR3-containing paired-end reads. In TCRdb, the 5' RACE reads were re-called with MiXCR into one record per CDR3 protein. Altogether 710,000 or so distinct CDR3 sequences are present, about 34% being singletons, with the ten largest covering approximately 15%. Turning to this clonotype: As yet, its antigen is unknown.

Sequencing was performed on blood. The receptor was isolated from an elderly woman in good health.

The CDR3 DNA is TGCAGTGCTAGAGAGGGCAGGAGCTATGGCTACACCTTC. This translates into CSAREGRSYGYTF. The V gene is TRBV20-1, the J gene TRBJ1-2; no definite D call. V lost 0 bases to trimming and J lost 4 bases, with 9 bases between them. Germline V gene lookup returns CDR1 DFQATT and CDR2 SNEGSKA (reference sequence). This CDR3 has 13 residues.